One and the same sample provided the 31 T cell receptor beta chains below, sequenced in a study of CD4 T cells in relation to SARS-CoV-2 and coronaviruses. The repertoire was sequenced with immunoSEQ multiplex PCR; TCRdb's copy has only in-frame clones and lacks some. The sample has under 20,000 clones, over 60% seen once. CD4+ T cells from unexposed donors were obtained before the COVID-19 pandemic (2011-2018). CD4+ T cells were isolated from the cells after more than nine days of culture. What these receptors recognize is not known. The sequenced sample consisted of CD4+ T cells from PBMCs, cultured in vitro. These receptors came from a human donor in good health.

This sequence joins TRBV19 and TRBJ1-5, with 9 bases that match TRBD1. This CDR3 is built from 15 residues. Germline assignment: CDR1 LNHDA and CDR2 SQIVND (reference sequence). With 9 bases clipped from V and 11 bases from J, the junction kept 17 bases outside the gene matches. CDR3 residues: CASQPWGQGEEAQHF. In DNA form, the CDR3 reads TGTGCCAGCCAACCTTGGGGACAGGGAGAGGAGGCCCAGCATTTT.

The chain is built from TRBV5-1 and TRBJ2-7; possibly TRBD1 for D (6 bases). V shed 0 bases and J shed 6 bases, with 22 bases lying between them. Germline V lookup: CDR1 SGHRS, CDR2 YFSETQ. This CDR3 region has 17 residues. This chain's CDR3 is CASSLELQGSLTGEQYF. DNA for the CDR3: TGCGCCAGCAGCTTGGAATTACAGGGAAGTTTAACAGGCGAGCAGTACTTC.

V is TRBV21-1 and J is TRBJ2-3. TRBV21-1 is a recognized pseudogene. The CDR3 is 16 amino acids. The CDR3 sequence: CASSKALRKSTDTQYF. CDR3 DNA sequence: TGTGCCAGCAGCAAAGCGCTCCGGAAAAGCACAGATACGCAGTATTTT.

This chain links TRBV6-5 with TRBJ2-7; 8 positions match TRBD2. J was trimmed by 2 bases and V by 6 bases; bases with no gene match: 3. Germline V lookup: CDR1 MNHEY, CDR2 SVGAGI. The CDR3 runs to 13 residues. The CDR3 here is CASRAGGPYEQYF. For the CDR3, the DNA is TGTGCCAGCAGGGCGGGGGGACCCTACGAGCAGTACTTC.

The chain couples TRBV11-2 to TRBJ2-3, with TRBD2 identical over 8 bases. Germline values: CDR1 SGHAT, CDR2 FQNNGV. After removal of 6 bases from V and 2 bases from J, the junction contained 7 bases not matched to a gene. This CDR3 comprises 15 residues. The CDR3 reads CASSPWREDTDTQYF. The CDR3, as DNA: TGTGCCAGCAGTCCCTGGCGGGAGGACACAGATACGCAGTATTTT.

The chain combines TRBV6-5 with TRBJ1-6; 9 bases are a match to TRBD1. Losses at the gene ends were 7 bases for V and 9 bases for J; bases not matched to a gene: 10. The germline CDR1 and CDR2 sequences are MNHEY and SVGAGI. This CDR3 has 15 amino acids. This CDR3 is CASTRQGTGTSPLHF. The CDR3 bases are TGTGCCAGCACCCGGCAGGGGACAGGGACTTCACCCCTCCACTTT.

The V gene is TRBV9, the J gene TRBJ1-2; 10 nucleotides align to TRBD1. The J segment lost 2 bases and the V segment lost 3 bases, leaving 1 base of the junction unmatched. Germline V gene sequence: CDR1 SGDLS, CDR2 YYNGEE. The CDR3 loop spans 14 amino acids. The CDR3 region has the DNA TGTGCCAGCAGCGAGACAGGGGGCAACTATGGCTACACCTTC. The encoded protein is CASSETGGNYGYTF.

The V call is TRBV5-1, the J call TRBJ2-7, with a weak D call TRBD2 (5 bases). Germline V gene sequence: CDR1 SGHRS, CDR2 YFSETQ. CDR3 length: 14 amino acids. V dropped 4 bases and J dropped 6 bases, with 17 bases sitting between them. The CDR3 spells CASSPGEGLGEQYF. CDR3 sequence (DNA): TGCGCCAGCAGCCCAGGCGAGGGTCTAGGCGAGCAGTACTTC.

The chain uses TRBV29-1 and TRBJ2-7, with D perhaps matching TRBD2 (5 bases). The CDR3 is 13 amino acids. V was trimmed by 6 bases and J by 2 bases, leaving 14 bases between them. Germline V gene sequence: CDR1 SQVTM, CDR2 ANQGSEA. The CDR3 DNA is TGCAGCGTAACCCCGGGAACCCCCTACGAGCAGTACTTC. This encodes CSVTPGTPYEQYF.

As DNA, the CDR3 is TGTGCCAGCAGTTCCCTTCTTTACAATGAGCAGTTCTTC. This gives the protein CASSSLLYNEQFF. This sequence joins TRBV6-5 and TRBJ2-1; D is uncertain. There are 13 residues in the CDR3. V was trimmed by 4 bases and J by 4 bases, leaving 8 bases between them. CDR1 is MNHEY, CDR2 SVGAGI, per germline.

This clone has a single count. The rearrangement links TRBV6-6 to TRBJ2-1; 10 bases align to TRBD2. CDR3 length equals 16 residues. Germline-derived CDR1 and CDR2 are MNHNY and SVGAGI (reference sequence). V gave up 11 bases and J gave up 0 bases; unmatched junction bases: 10. DNA of the CDR3: TGTGCCTACGGGGTAGCGGGAGGCAGCTCCTACAATGAGCAGTTCTTC. Translation: CAYGVAGGSSYNEQFF.

In this sample, this clone turned up a few times. This rearrangement joins TRBV7-6 to TRBJ1-6, with a possible D match to TRBD1 (5 bases). Trimming stripped 5 bases from V and 8 bases from J, with 13 bases between. This CDR3 region has 14 residues. CDR1 SGHVS and CDR2 FNYEAQ come from the germline V gene. The CDR3 region is CASSGWGRDSPLHF. Written as DNA, the CDR3 is TGTGCCAGCAGCGGGTGGGGACGCGATTCACCCCTCCACTTT.

V gene TRBV7-2 combines with J gene TRBJ2-3; unclear D gene. V was shortened by 1 base and J by 1 base, with 3 bases between the two germline ends. CDR1 and CDR2 (germline): SGHTA, FQGNSA. The length of the CDR3 is 13 residues. CDR3 DNA: TGTGCCAGCAGCTTAGTACGCACAGATACGCAGTATTTT. Translating gives CASSLVRTDTQYF.

This clone was counted once. The chain combines TRBV18 with TRBJ2-3, with TRBD2 as a possible D gene (5 bases). Trimming shortened V by 6 bases and J by 5 bases, and 15 bases separated the two germline ends. Germline V CDR1 and CDR2: KGHSH, LQKENI. The CDR3 length is 14 residues. In DNA, the CDR3 is TGTGCCAGCTCGGAACTAGTTGCGGGAGATACGCAGTATTTT. The encoded protein is CASSELVAGDTQYF.

The chain carries TRBV4-1 and TRBJ2-1; the match to TRBD1 covers 8 bases. Germline lookup yields CDR1 MGHRA and CDR2 YSYEKL. There are 15 residues in the CDR3. The V and J ends lost 1 base and 8 bases, in that order; junction bases with no gene match: 7. Written as DNA, the CDR3 is TGCGCCAGCAGCCAAGGACAGGGGAATGCGGATGAGCAGTTCTTC. As protein: CASSQGQGNADEQFF.

This clone was observed a few times. The V and J genes are TRBV10-3 and TRBJ2-2; 8 bases fit TRBD1. The CDR3 has 14 amino acids. Germline assignment: CDR1 ENHRY and CDR2 SYGVKD. Germline trimming cut 10 bases from V and 5 bases from J; bases unmatched to any gene: 9. As DNA, the CDR3 is TGTGCCACCGGTGGACAGGGACGGACCGGGGAGCTGTTTTTT. This encodes CATGGQGRTGELFF.

This rearrangement joins TRBV5-4 to TRBJ2-1; TRBD2 matches at 10 bases. Per germline, CDR1 SGHNT and CDR2 YYREEE (reference sequence). The V and J ends lost 3 bases and 7 bases, in that order; junction bases with no gene match: 13. The CDR3 consists of 17 residues. This chain's CDR3 is CASSSLTGTSAMNEQFF. The CDR3 region has the DNA TGTGCCAGCAGCTCACTGACCGGGACTAGCGCTATGAATGAGCAGTTCTTC.

The genes are TRBV12-3 or TRBV12-4 and TRBJ1-1; unclear D gene. CDR3 length equals 12 residues. The ends were cut back, 8 bases at V and 10 bases at J, with 17 bases in the middle. The CDR3 protein is CASQLSEGRAFF. CDR3 sequence (DNA): TGTGCCAGCCAACTCTCGGAAGGGAGAGCTTTCTTT.

This chain connects TRBV6-1 to TRBJ2-3; tentative D call: TRBD1 (6 bases). Trimming shortened V by 2 bases and J by 8 bases, and 11 bases separated the two germline ends. CDR1 is MNHNS, CDR2 SASEGT, per germline. The CDR3 sequence is 13 residues long. CDR3 amino acids: CASSERQAGTQYF. The CDR3 DNA is TGTGCCAGCAGTGAACGACAGGCGGGTACGCAGTATTTT.

The V and J genes are TRBV19 and TRBJ2-5; 9 bases align to TRBD2. The germline V gene encodes CDR1 LNHDA and CDR2 SQIVND (reference sequence). The V segment lost 2 bases and the J segment 6 bases; nucleotides outside the gene matches: 7. This CDR3 contains 15 residues. In DNA, the CDR3 is TGTGCCAGTAGTATACGGTTAGCGGGGGCGAAGACCCAGTACTTC. Translating it yields CASSIRLAGAKTQYF.

This chain joins TRBV6-2 or TRBV6-3 and TRBJ2-5; D tentatively reads TRBD1 or TRBD2 (5 bases each). Germline V gene data show CDR1 as MNHEY and CDR2 as SVGEGT. The CDR3 is made up of 14 amino acids. V lost 2 bases, J lost 5 bases, and 12 bases lay in between. As DNA, the CDR3 is TGTGCCAGCAGTTACGGGGGAACCGGGGAGACCCAGTACTTC. Residues: CASSYGGTGETQYF.

V usage is TRBV3-1 (or the pseudogene TRBV3-2) and J usage is TRBJ1-4; TRBD1 might be the D (5 bases). V was cut by 2 bases and J by 4 bases, with 11 bases left in between. Germline V gene lookup returns CDR1 LGHDT and CDR2 YNNKEL (reference sequence). This CDR3 contains 15 residues. The CDR3 sequence is CASSQTGDDNEKLFF. The CDR3 DNA is TGTGCCAGCAGCCAAACAGGAGATGATAATGAAAAACTGTTTTTT.

This clone has a single count. The gene calls are TRBV10-3 and TRBJ1-1; TRBD1 matches at 12 bases. This CDR3 region has 15 residues. The germline V gene encodes CDR1 ENHRY and CDR2 SYGVKD. J lost 0 bases, V lost 6 bases, and 2 bases had no gene match. CDR3 DNA: TGTGCCATCAGGGGACAGGGGGCGGTGAACACTGAAGCTTTCTTT. Its translation is CAIRGQGAVNTEAFF.

This rearrangement joins TRBV19 to TRBJ2-5; D not resolved. V was pared by 1 base and J by 1 base, with 13 bases between. Germline CDR1 and CDR2: LNHDA and SQIVND (reference sequence). This CDR3 is built from 16 residues. DNA for the CDR3: TGTGCCAGTAGTATAGGTGGCAGGAGAGGCCAAGAGACCCAGTACTTC. This translates into CASSIGGRRGQETQYF.

This clone was seen only a few times. The chain combines TRBV3-1 (or the pseudogene TRBV3-2) with TRBJ1-3; D is uncertain. Per the germline V gene, CDR1 is LGHDT and CDR2 is YNNKEL (reference sequence). The V and J ends lost 1 base and 4 bases respectively, with 11 bases between them. The CDR3 is 15 amino acids. CDR3 nucleotide sequence: TGTGCCAGCAGCCAAGCGGGCAGACTGGGAAACACCATATATTTT. Translation: CASSQAGRLGNTIYF.

J is TRBJ1-2 and V is TRBV29-1; weak D call: TRBD1 (5 bases). Germline CDR1 and CDR2: SQVTM and ANQGSEA. The CDR3 loop spans 13 amino acids. The V and J ends lost 7 bases and 2 bases respectively, with 14 bases between them. The CDR3 here is CSAGLGVNYGYTF. The CDR3 DNA reads as TGCAGCGCTGGTTTGGGGGTCAACTATGGCTACACCTTC. Full variable domain (rest looked up from reference TRBV29-1 and TRBJ1-2): SAVISQKPSRDICQRGTSLTIQCQVDSQVTMMFWYRQQPGQSLTLIATANQGSEATYESGFVIDKFPISRPNLTFSTLTVSNMSPEDSSIYLCSAGLGVNYGYTFGSGTRLTVV.

The chain is built from TRBV4-3 and TRBJ2-3; D unclear. CDR3 length equals 16 residues. V lost 1 base, J lost 0 bases, and 11 bases lay in between. Per germline, CDR1 LGHNA and CDR2 YSLEER. CDR3 sequence: CASSQGSRSSTDTQYF. The CDR3 DNA sequence: TGCGCCAGCAGCCAAGGGTCCCGGTCTAGCACAGATACGCAGTATTTT.

This clone is labeled medium-sized. The V and J genes are TRBV5-1 and TRBJ2-1; D unclear. V was clipped by 0 bases and J by 1 base, with 11 bases between them. The CDR3 is made up of 16 amino acids. Germline CDR1 SGHRS, CDR2 YFSETQ. The CDR3 is CASSLEAANSYNEQFF. CDR3 DNA: TGCGCCAGCAGCTTGGAGGCAGCAAATTCCTACAATGAGCAGTTCTTC.

This chain joins TRBV27 and TRBJ2-5, with 8 positions matching TRBD2. This CDR3 has 15 amino acids. Trimming cost V 6 bases and J 5 bases; bases outside gene matches: 11. The germline V gene has CDR1 MNHEY and CDR2 SMNVEV (reference sequence). This chain's CDR3 is CASSDRGTSWETQYF. CDR3 in DNA: TGTGCCAGCAGCGACCGTGGGACTAGTTGGGAGACCCAGTACTTC.

This chain uses TRBV7-7 with TRBJ2-1, with 10 bases fitting TRBD1. CDR1 SSHAT and CDR2 FNYEAQ come from the germline V gene (reference sequence). There are 15 residues in the CDR3. V was pared by 1 base and J by 4 bases, with 1 base of the junction left unmatched. Here the CDR3 reads CASSLGGQGYNEQFF. The CDR3 DNA sequence: TGTGCCAGCAGCTTAGGGGGACAGGGGTACAATGAGCAGTTCTTC.

The V and J genes are TRBV29-1 and TRBJ2-7, with D perhaps given as TRBD1 or TRBD2 (5 bases each). The V and J ends lost 4 bases and 3 bases respectively, with 10 bases between them. CDR1 and CDR2 (germline): SQVTM, ANQGSEA. The CDR3 has 12 amino acids. The CDR3 DNA reads TGCAGCGTTGTGCTTGGGGGCTACGAGCAGTACTTC. Amino acids: CSVVLGGYEQYF.